What follows are 13 T cell receptor beta chains derived from one specimen sequenced in a study of CD8 T cells in Susac syndrome. With random hexamers, reverse transcription was performed on roughly 0.45 to 1 ug of RNA. TCRdb re-called the immunoSEQ multiplex PCR reads with MiXCR, one entry per CDR3 protein. The sample lists some 110,000 distinct CDR3 sequences, around 94% occurring once. Source material: CD8+ T cells from PBMCs. All receptors come from a human donor with Susac syndrome.

The genes are TRBV9 and TRBJ1-2; 8 nucleotides line up with TRBD1. The CDR3 spans 15 residues. The germline CDR1 and CDR2 sequences are SGDLS and YYNGEE. The J segment lost 3 bases and the V segment lost 0 bases, leaving 4 bases of the junction unmatched. The CDR3 loop reads CASSVGPGGDYGYTF. The CDR3 bases are TGTGCCAGCAGCGTAGGTCCAGGGGGCGACTATGGCTACACCTTC.

This chain's CDR3 is CASSASRDRQYQETQYF. The CDR3 coding sequence is TGTGCCAGCAGCGCGAGCCGGGACAGACAGTACCAAGAGACCCAGTACTTC. The chain has TRBV7-9 and TRBJ2-5, with 7 nucleotides matching TRBD1. This CDR3 region has 17 residues. V lost 5 bases to trimming and J lost 0 bases; unmatched junction nucleotides: 12. Germline CDR1 reads SEHNR; CDR2 reads FQNEAQ (reference sequence).

The CDR3 is CASGQGWNTGELFF. The CDR3 DNA is TGCGCCAGCGGACAGGGGTGGAACACCGGGGAGCTGTTTTTT. The chain couples TRBV4-1 to TRBJ2-2; 9 nucleotides agree with TRBD1. J gave up 1 base and V 8 bases, and 2 bases lay outside the gene matches. The CDR3 spans 14 residues. The V gene's germline CDR1 is MGHRA and CDR2 YSYEKL.

The V call is TRBV12-3 or TRBV12-4, the J call TRBJ1-2; 8 positions agree with TRBD1. The CDR3 covers 14 residues. J lost 5 bases, V lost 5 bases, and 7 bases had no gene match. Here the CDR3 DNA reads TGTGCCAGCAGTACCGGACAGGGATGGTATGGCTACACCTTC. Translated, it gives CASSTGQGWYGYTF.

The gene calls are TRBV7-9 and TRBJ2-7; D is unclear. CDR1 and CDR2 from the germline V gene are SEHNR and FQNEAQ (reference sequence). Between the trimmed V and J ends, which lost 2 bases and 5 bases, there was a span of 7 bases. This CDR3 spans 12 amino acids. CDR3 nucleotides: TGTGCCAGCAGCTTACTACTGAACGAGCAGTACTTC. It translates to CASSLLLNEQYF.

The chain employs TRBV7-9 and TRBJ2-1, with 8 bases matching TRBD2. This CDR3 region has 17 residues. Trimming took 5 bases from V and 5 from J; bases not matched to a gene: 14. The germline V gene has CDR1 SEHNR and CDR2 FQNEAQ (reference sequence). The CDR3 is CASSARREAGANNEQFF. Written as DNA, the CDR3 is TGTGCCAGCAGCGCCCGCCGGGAAGCGGGGGCCAACAATGAGCAGTTCTTC.

The V call is TRBV27, the J call TRBJ2-1; the D is unclear. The CDR3 spans 11 residues. The V end lost 6 bases, the J end lost 6 bases, and 6 bases lay between the germline ends. Germline V gene data show CDR1 as MNHEY and CDR2 as SMNVEV (reference sequence). The CDR3 nucleotides are TGTGCCAGCAGGGCCCTCAATGAGCAGTTCTTC. Its translation is CASRALNEQFF.

This chain links TRBV5-4 with TRBJ2-7, with D possibly TRBD2 on 6 matching bases. The CDR3 runs 14 residues. V was pared by 6 bases and J by 2 bases, with 15 bases between. Germline V gives CDR1 SGHNT, CDR2 YYREEE (reference sequence). The DNA for the CDR3 is TGTGCCAGCACACAAAGGGAGCGGGCCTACGAGCAGTACTTC. This sequence encodes CASTQRERAYEQYF.

The gene calls are TRBV29-1 and TRBJ1-2; D remains unclear. V was trimmed by 3 bases and J by 6 bases, leaving 14 bases between them. Germline lookup yields CDR1 SQVTM and CDR2 ANQGSEA. The CDR3 sequence is 13 residues long. The CDR3, as DNA: TGCAGCGTTGATTTGGGCAAAGGTGATGGCTACACCTTC. Its translation is CSVDLGKGDGYTF. The complete variable domain, with remaining parts taken from reference TRBV29-1 and TRBJ1-2, reads SAVISQKPSRDICQRGTSLTIQCQVDSQVTMMFWYRQQPGQSLTLIATANQGSEATYESGFVIDKFPISRPNLTFSTLTVSNMSPEDSSIYLCSVDLGKGDGYTFGSGTRLTVV.

The chain combines TRBV13 with TRBJ2-7; D possibly corresponds to TRBD1 (5 bases). Trimming took 1 base from V and 4 from J, leaving 11 bases between them. Germline CDR1 reads PRHDT; CDR2 reads FYEKMQ (reference sequence). CDR3 length: 14 amino acids. In DNA form, the CDR3 reads TGTGCCAGCAGCTTAGCAGGGCTCAGGTACGAGCAGTACTTC. This sequence encodes CASSLAGLRYEQYF.

This chain connects TRBV7-2 to TRBJ2-4, with D possibly matching TRBD2 (6 bases). Trimming shortened V by 2 bases and J by 2 bases, and 13 bases separated the two germline ends. From germline, CDR1 is SGHTA and CDR2 FQGNSA. CDR3 length: 16 residues. The DNA of the CDR3 is TGTGCCAGCAGCTTATGGGCGGAGGGGCCCAAAAACATTCAGTACTTC. This encodes CASSLWAEGPKNIQYF.

The V and J genes are TRBV5-1 and TRBJ2-7; D might be TRBD1 or TRBD2, each matching 5 bases. Germline lookup yields CDR1 SGHRS and CDR2 YFSETQ. V lost 4 bases and J 5 bases, leaving 16 bases between the germline ends. The CDR3 sequence is 14 residues long. Here the CDR3 reads CASSRGTANHEQYF. DNA for the CDR3: TGCGCCAGCAGCCGTGGGACCGCCAACCACGAGCAGTACTTC.

V is TRBV29-1 and J is TRBJ2-1; D is undetermined. Trimming stripped 4 bases from V and 6 bases from J, with 13 bases between. The CDR3 extends over 13 amino acids. Germline assignment: CDR1 SQVTM and CDR2 ANQGSEA. The DNA of the CDR3 is TGCAGCGTTGCCTCTCGGAGCCTCAATGAGCAGTTCTTC. Translation: CSVASRSLNEQFF.